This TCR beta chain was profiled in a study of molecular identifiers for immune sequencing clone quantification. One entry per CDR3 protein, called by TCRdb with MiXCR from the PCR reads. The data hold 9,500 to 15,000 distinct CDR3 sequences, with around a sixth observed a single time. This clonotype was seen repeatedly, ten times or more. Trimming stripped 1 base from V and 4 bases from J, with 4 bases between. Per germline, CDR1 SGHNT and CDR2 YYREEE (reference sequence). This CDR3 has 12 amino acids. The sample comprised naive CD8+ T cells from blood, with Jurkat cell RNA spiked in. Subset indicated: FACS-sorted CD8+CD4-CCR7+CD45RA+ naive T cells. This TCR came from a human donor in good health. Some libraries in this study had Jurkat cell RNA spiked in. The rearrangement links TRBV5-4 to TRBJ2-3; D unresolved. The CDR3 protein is CASSLSSDTQYF. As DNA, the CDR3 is TGTGCCAGCAGCTTGAGCTCAGATACGCAGTATTTT.